Described below is a single T cell receptor beta chain sequence and its context. The data derive from a study of blood T cell repertoires in COVID-19. The overall study: The study drew acute and convalescent COVID-19 samples from the United States, Italy and Spain. From T cells, B-cell-depleted T cells, or PBMCs came the material, which was cDNA or gDNA.

The CDR3 is 14 amino acids. The germline gives CDR1 MGHRA, CDR2 YSYEKL. V lost 8 bases, J lost 5 bases, and 9 bases stayed unmatched. In the original workflow: Counts of nucleated cells, estimated from reference gene primer amplification, were obtained. Assay used: immunoSEQ multiplex PCR; TCRdb lists only in-frame clones, some missing. V, J and clone size are taken as reported in that table, and D and trimming were inferred from the DNA itself. Here the sample spans approximately 240,000 clones, 80% to 90% being singletons. V gene TRBV4-1 combines with J gene TRBJ2-7, with 10 bases lining up with TRBD1. The source material was peripheral blood. The sequence came from a man aged 50 or older with acute or convalescent COVID-19. The CDR3 nucleotides read TGCGCCAGCCGACAGGACAGGGGGTTTAACGAGCAGTACTTC. The encoded protein is CASRQDRGFNEQYF.